The sequence of this TCR beta chain was determined in a study of blood T cell repertoires in COVID-19 (dated by TCRdb to about 2020). In the study overall: Collaborator samples came from the United States, Italy and Spain and covered acute and convalescent phases of COVID-19. The prospective study material was composed of cDNA or gDNA derived from T cells, B-cell-depleted T cells, or PBMCs. Deeply sampled blood TCRbeta repertoires from subjects exposed to, actively infected with, or recovered from COVID-19 were included in the dataset. The repertoires were released in a freely available public database intended as a resource for research on the immune response to SARS-CoV-2. Samples came from the ongoing ImmuneRACE study (first 160 participants) plus 1,254 subjects from 6 global collaborators. Sample metadata almost always included a de-identified subject ID, COVID-19 status, age in years and sex. HLA class I and class II types, where available, came from metadata supplied by the sample provider rather than from assay-based typing. Study-wide findings and limitations: Clinical and demographic metadata were provided uncurated, with the amount varying by source and participant.

TCRbeta CDR3 regions were amplified from genomic DNA using the immunoSEQ Assay, a bias-controlled multiplex PCR. The published analysis was carried out like this. Nucleated cell counts per sample were estimated from amplification of reference gene primers within the assay. To quantify the absolute abundance of each unique TCRbeta CDR3 rearrangement, sequence reads were collapsed and filtered. For each sample, productive Simpson clonality was calculated as the square root of Simpson's diversity index across productive rearrangements. The immuneACCESS repertoire file appears here via TCRdb, limited to in-frame rearrangements. These files lack a portion of the clones; in checked studies, under half of the deficit traces to unresolved V genes, and the cause of the others is not known. That table gives V, J and clone size, and the DNA gave D and trimming. This sample comprises approximately 300,000 clones, 87% of them detected only once. The top ten constitute roughly 2% of the sample.

The collaborating institutions used their own protocols to collect whole blood in K2EDTA tubes. For TCRbeta analysis, collaborators shipped samples as frozen whole blood, isolated PBMCs, or DNA extracted from either of those sample types. Concerning this clone: Its antigen has not been determined. The record has no base qualities; no much larger clone is one base away.

The germline V gene encodes CDR1 SGHTA and CDR2 FQGNSA. The V and J ends are trimmed by 1 base and 3 bases, leaving 6 bases between them. There are 13 amino acids in the CDR3, from cysteine to phenylalanine inclusive. CDR3 DNA only is kept here, 39 bases in frame from base 1. The sequence links TRBV7-2 to TRBJ1-2; a tentative D call is TRBD1 (5 bases match). Sequencing input: peripheral blood. The TCR was taken from a man younger than 35 with active or convalescent COVID-19. DNA sequence: TGTGCCAGCAGCTTAGGCAGGGACTATGGCTACACCTTC. Translated, this gives CASSLGRDYGYTF.